A selection of T cell receptor beta chains follows, all from one sample in a study of a mutant IDH1 vaccine in newly diagnosed glioma. Profiled with immunoSEQ multiplex PCR; TCRdb holds only in-frame clones, not every one. The table has tens of thousands of clones, 83% seen once. Specimen: PBMCs, collected from a glioma patient treated with radiotherapy, temozolomide or both. Source of these receptors: a woman in her fifties or sixties with glioma. Both conserved end residues are part of each CDR3. The D gene is left open where the match is weak.

j_call d_call v_call cdr3_aa cdr3_nt
TRBJ1-2 NA TRBV11-2 CASSPLVMQGGYGYTF TGTGCCAGCAGCCCCCTAGTCATGCAGGGCGGCTATGGCTACACCTTC
TRBJ2-1 NA TRBV4-1 CASSQDLGPRGNEQFF TGCGCCAGCAGCCAAGATCTCGGACCCCGGGGGAATGAGCAGTTCTTC
TRBJ2-3 TRBD2 TRBV5-4 CASSSLAGLGTDTQYF TGTGCCAGCAGCTCTCTAGCGGGACTAGGCACAGATACGCAGTATTTT
TRBJ1-2 NA TRBV18 CASAQGLAGYTF TGTGCCAGCGCTCAGGGGTTGGCTGGCTACACCTTC
TRBJ2-1 NA TRBV9 CASSGGQSSYNEQFF TGTGCCAGCAGCGGAGGGCAGAGCTCCTACAATGAGCAGTTCTTC
TRBJ1-1 NA TRBV6-1 CASSEVGPGAFF TGTGCCAGCAGTGAAGTGGGTCCGGGGGCTTTCTTT
TRBJ2-7 NA TRBV6-5 CASSYASDTSYEQYF TGTGCCAGCAGTTACGCATCGGACACCTCCTACGAGCAGTACTTC
TRBJ1-1 NA TRBV20-1 CSGRTVTEAFF TGCAGTGGGCGGACGGTAACTGAAGCTTTCTTT
TRBJ1-6 TRBD1 TRBV5-4 CASSFRTGSNSPLHF TGTGCCAGCAGCTTCCGGACAGGATCTAATTCACCCCTCCACTTT
TRBJ2-1 NA TRBV7-2 CASSSPLRYEQFF TGTGCCAGCAGCTCCCCCCTTCGTTATGAGCAGTTCTTC
TRBJ2-1 TRBD1 TRBV2 CATGRGTSYNEQFF TGTGCCACCGGCAGGGGGACAAGCTACAATGAGCAGTTCTTC
TRBJ2-7 NA TRBV6-1 CASSSQGAPYEQYF TGTGCCAGCAGCTCCCAGGGAGCCCCCTACGAGCAGTACTTC
TRBJ1-4 NA TRBV5-1 CASRDSTNEKLFF TGCGCCAGCAGGGACAGCACTAATGAAAAACTGTTTTTT
TRBJ1-2 NA TRBV5-1 CASSRSGQPAEGYTF TGCGCCAGCAGCCGCTCCGGACAGCCGGCGGAGGGCTACACCTTC
TRBJ2-1 NA TRBV14 CASSQRGGASYNEQFF TGTGCCAGCAGCCAACGAGGGGGAGCCTCCTACAATGAGCAGTTCTTC
TRBJ2-2 NA TRBV5-1 CASSLLPGELFF TGCGCCAGCAGCTTGTTACCCGGGGAGCTGTTTTTT
TRBJ2-7 NA TRBV10-1 CASSGGRGSYEQYF TGCGCCAGCAGTGGCGGAAGAGGGTCCTACGAGCAGTACTTC